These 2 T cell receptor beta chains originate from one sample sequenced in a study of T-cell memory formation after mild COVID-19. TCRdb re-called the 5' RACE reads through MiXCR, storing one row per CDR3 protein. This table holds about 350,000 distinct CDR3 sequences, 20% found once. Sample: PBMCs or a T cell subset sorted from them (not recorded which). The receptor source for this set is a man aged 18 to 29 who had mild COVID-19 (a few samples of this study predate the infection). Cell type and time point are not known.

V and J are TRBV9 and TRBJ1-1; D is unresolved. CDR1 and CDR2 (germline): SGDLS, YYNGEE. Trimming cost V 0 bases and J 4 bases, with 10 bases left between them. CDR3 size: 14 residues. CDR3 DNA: TGTGCCAGCAGCGTAGCGGCGGTGGGCACTGAAGCTTTCTTT. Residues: CASSVAAVGTEAFF.

The CDR3 sequence: CASSATGDLVTLFF. CDR3 sequence (DNA): TGCGCCAGCAGTGCGACTGGAGATTTGGTAACACTGTTTTTT. The rearrangement joins TRBV10-2 to TRBJ1-4; unclear D gene. Germline V gene lookup returns CDR1 WSHSY and CDR2 SAAADI. V shed 4 bases and J shed 13 bases, with 19 bases lying between them. This CDR3 spans 14 amino acids.